The 25 T cell receptor beta chains listed next were all sequenced from one sample in a study of molecular identifiers for immune sequencing clone quantification. MiXCR, applied by TCRdb to the PCR reads, yields one record per CDR3 protein. The sample includes 60,000 to 70,000 distinct CDR3 sequences, around a sixth of them seen just once. Material: naive CD8+ T cells from blood, with Jurkat cell RNA spiked in. Subset noted: FACS-sorted CD8+CD4-CCR7+CD45RA+ naive T cells. The receptor source for this set is a human donor in good health. Some libraries in this study had Jurkat cell RNA spiked in.

The J gene is TRBJ2-2, the V gene TRBV27; D may be TRBD2 (5 bases). Trimming left V 8 bases short and J 0 bases short, with 19 bases between. CDR1 is MNHEY, CDR2 SMNVEV, per germline (reference sequence). This CDR3 is built from 17 residues. CDR3 in amino acids: CASCPLERFANTGELFF. CDR3 bases: TGTGCCAGCTGTCCCCTAGAGCGGTTCGCGAACACCGGGGAGCTGTTTTTT.

The chain employs TRBV4-3 and TRBJ2-7, with D possibly being TRBD1 (5 bases). V was pared by 1 base and J by 3 bases, with 13 bases between. Germline lookup yields CDR1 LGHNA and CDR2 YSLEER. This CDR3 region has 15 residues. The CDR3 loop is CASSQVAAGIYEQYF. Here the CDR3 DNA reads TGCGCCAGCAGCCAAGTTGCGGCAGGGATCTACGAGCAGTACTTC.

This clonotype came up many times. V usage is TRBV5-4 and J usage is TRBJ2-1, with 10 bases that match TRBD2. The germline CDR1 and CDR2 sequences are SGHNT and YYREEE (reference sequence). The CDR3 spans 15 residues. The V segment lost 6 bases and the J segment 8 bases; nucleotides outside the gene matches: 11. CDR3 DNA sequence: TGTGCCAGCACCCCGGAGGTAGCGGGAGGCTATGAGCAGTTCTTC. Amino acid sequence: CASTPEVAGGYEQFF.

This clonotype was counted at least ten times. The J gene is TRBJ2-1, the V gene TRBV7-3, with 10 bases lining up with TRBD1. The junction had 9 bases not matched to a gene; V was cut back by 2 bases and J by 5 bases. From germline, CDR1 is SGHTA and CDR2 FQGTGA. CDR3 size: 17 residues. The CDR3 nucleotides are TGTGCCAGCAGCTTACAGCCCGGGACAGGGGCCGACAATGAGCAGTTCTTC. It is translated as CASSLQPGTGADNEQFF.

Ten or more counts support this clonotype. The chain joins TRBV4-1 to TRBJ2-2, with D hard to call. The germline V gene encodes CDR1 MGHRA and CDR2 YSYEKL. V lost 2 bases to trimming and J lost 0 bases, with 13 bases between them. The CDR3 is 17 residues long. CDR3 bases: TGCGCCAGCAGCCAATTTACGCAGAACCCGAACACCGGGGAGCTGTTTTTT. Encoded protein: CASSQFTQNPNTGELFF.

This clonotype was found many times. The J gene is TRBJ2-2, the V gene TRBV6-5, with 11 nucleotides matching TRBD2. J gave up 3 bases and V 0 bases, and 3 bases lay outside the gene matches. This CDR3 is 17 amino acids long. Per germline, CDR1 MNHEY and CDR2 SVGAGI. CDR3 loop: CASSYSGLADYTGELFF. In DNA form, the CDR3 reads TGTGCCAGCAGTTACTCGGGACTAGCGGACTACACCGGGGAGCTGTTTTTT.

This clonotype was detected ten times or more. The chain links TRBV20-1 to TRBJ2-3, with TRBD2 identical over 10 bases. The CDR3 loop spans 19 amino acids. Trimming at V came to 0 bases and at J to 7 bases, leaving 19 bases not matched to a gene. Germline CDR1 DFQATT, CDR2 SNEGSKA (reference sequence). CDR3 sequence: CSARDSSAGGPIRGNTQYF. Here the CDR3 DNA reads TGCAGTGCTAGAGATTCTTCAGCGGGAGGGCCTATTAGAGGAAATACGCAGTATTTT.

There are many counts of this clonotype. V usage is TRBV13 and J usage is TRBJ2-5, with D perhaps TRBD2 (5 bases). Germline V gene data show CDR1 as PRHDT and CDR2 as FYEKMQ (reference sequence). The length of the CDR3 is 14 residues. V was clipped by 7 bases and J by 3 bases, with 15 bases between them. CDR3 nucleotide sequence: TGTGCCAGCATCCTACGGGGAGCGAAAGAGACCCAGTACTTC. Protein sequence: CASILRGAKETQYF. The full variable domain, its missing parts supplied by reference TRBV13 and TRBJ2-5, is AAGVIQSPRHLIKEKRETATLKCYPIPRHDTVYWYQQGPGQDPQFLISFYEKMQSDKGSIPDRFSAQQFSDYHSELNMSSLELGDSALYFCASILRGAKETQYFGPGTRLLVL.

The chain joins TRBV11-2 to TRBJ2-7; the D is unclear. Germline V gives CDR1 SGHAT, CDR2 FQNNGV. This CDR3 contains 12 residues. Trimming pared 5 bases from V and 1 base from J, leaving 6 bases between. The CDR3 DNA sequence: TGTGCCAGCAGCCCAACATCCTACGAGCAGTACTTC. Its protein is CASSPTSYEQYF.

This clonotype was detected a few times. The gene calls are TRBV10-3 and TRBJ2-1, with 13 bases that match TRBD2. The CDR3 covers 15 residues. Germline CDR1 ENHRY, CDR2 SYGVKD. J was trimmed by 8 bases and V by 9 bases; bases with no gene match: 10. The CDR3 spells CAIRRTSGSQDEQFF. CDR3 bases: TGTGCCATTCGGAGGACTAGCGGGAGTCAGGATGAGCAGTTCTTC.

As regards this clonotype: Since a much larger clone is just one base distant, this may be a read error. This chain connects TRBV12-5 to TRBJ1-1, with 10 bases fitting TRBD1. V lost 6 bases to trimming and J lost 7 bases; unmatched junction nucleotides: 14. Germline CDR1 is LGHNT and CDR2 is FRNRAP. This CDR3 has 16 amino acids. CDR3 region: CASGETGTGEDNEAFF. CDR3 DNA sequence: TGTGCTAGTGGCGAAACCGGGACAGGGGAAGATAATGAAGCTTTCTTT.

This clonotype was counted ten times or more. The junction shows a germline mismatch at one end, possibly a read error. V gene TRBV10-3 combines with J gene TRBJ2-3, with TRBD2 identical over 9 bases. The CDR3 length is 14 residues. CDR1 is ENHRY and CDR2 is SYGVKD in the germline V gene. The CDR3 here is CATRLAASTDTQYF. CDR3 in DNA: TGTGCCACCAGACTAGCGGCTAGCACAGATACGCAGTACTTT.

To note about this clonotype: This could be a read error, since a much larger clone is one nucleotide away. The CDR3 spells CAGSTSSYEQYF. The CDR3 DNA sequence: TGTGCCGGTAGCACGTCTTCCTACGAGCAGTACTTC. The chain carries TRBV19 and TRBJ2-7; D is uncertain. Germline-derived CDR1 and CDR2 are LNHDA and SQIVND (reference sequence). The CDR3 runs 12 residues.

Regarding this clonotype: A read error may produce the germline difference seen at one junction end. The chain recombines TRBV5-6 with TRBJ2-7, with D tentatively TRBD1 or TRBD2 (5 bases each). This CDR3 contains 13 residues. From germline, CDR1 is SGHDT and CDR2 YYEEEE. CDR3 in amino acids: CASNLGTGPEQYF. DNA for the CDR3: TGTGCCAGCAACTTGGGGACGGGTCCCGAGCAGTACTTC.

This clonotype was seen at least ten times. The chain has TRBV7-2 and TRBJ2-7; 9 nucleotides align to TRBD2. V dropped 3 bases and J dropped 4; count of bases not matched to a gene: 7. The CDR3 covers 15 residues. Germline lookup yields CDR1 SGHTA and CDR2 FQGNSA. The CDR3 region is CASSFLAGLTYEQYF. The CDR3 DNA reads as TGTGCCAGCAGCTTTCTAGCGGGGCTCACGTACGAGCAGTACTTC.

About this clonotype itself: Relative to the germline gene, one junction end is altered; a read error may explain this. This chain links TRBV24-1 with TRBJ2-1, with 13 bases that match TRBD2. Germline V lookup: CDR1 KGHDR, CDR2 SFDVKD. This CDR3 is built from 15 residues. The CDR3 DNA reads as TGTGCCACCAGTGCCGGGACTAGCGGGGTGAATGAGCGGTTCTTC. Its protein product is CATSAGTSGVNERFF.

This clonotype was seen ten or more times. This chain joins TRBV4-1 and TRBJ2-7; the D gene is possibly TRBD1 (6 bases). The CDR3 is 13 amino acids. Deletions cut 4 bases from V and 2 bases from J, with 9 bases between. The germline V gene encodes CDR1 MGHRA and CDR2 YSYEKL. CDR3 coding DNA: TGCGCCAGCAGCCTAAGGACAGCCTACGAGCAGTACTTC. Its translation: CASSLRTAYEQYF.

In this sample, this clonotype turned up many times. DNA of the CDR3: TGTGCCACCAGTGCCCGTGACAGGGTTGGAGTGACAGATACGCAGTATTTT. This codes for CATSARDRVGVTDTQYF. The V call is TRBV24-1, the J call TRBJ2-3; 7 bases align to TRBD1. With 5 bases clipped from V and 3 bases from J, the junction kept 13 bases outside the gene matches. The CDR3 contains 17 residues. CDR1 is KGHDR and CDR2 is SFDVKD in the germline V gene.

In the case of this clonotype: A read error may be the cause here, since a much bigger clone is one base away. The chain combines TRBV20-1 with TRBJ1-2; D ambiguous. The V gene's germline CDR1 is DFQATT and CDR2 SNEGSKA (reference sequence). CDR3 length: 11 amino acids. CDR3 in DNA: TGCAGTGCCGCGTCTAGCTATGGCTACGCCTTC. Protein sequence: CSAASSYGYAF.

In its sample, this clonotype was seen many times. J is TRBJ2-5 and V is TRBV6-1; a weak D match, TRBD2 (6 bases). This CDR3 comprises 15 residues. Germline lookup yields CDR1 MNHNS and CDR2 SASEGT. V lost 8 bases and J 3 bases, leaving 19 bases between the germline ends. CDR3 loop: CASRNSGLAKETQYF. CDR3 nucleotides: TGTGCCAGCCGGAATAGCGGCCTAGCTAAAGAGACCCAGTACTTC.

The sample holds many counts of this clonotype. The V call is TRBV7-6, the J call TRBJ2-2; 10 nucleotides align to TRBD2. The CDR3 is made up of 17 amino acids. V shed 1 base and J 6 bases; nucleotides not matched to a gene: 8. Germline values: CDR1 SGHVS, CDR2 FNYEAQ. CDR3 sequence (DNA): TGTGCCAGCAGCTTAGTCCCTAGCGGGAGTAAGGCCGGGGAGCTGTTTTTT. It codes for CASSLVPSGSKAGELFF.

V usage is TRBV5-4 and J usage is TRBJ2-7; D call uncertain. The CDR3 spans 13 residues. The V and J ends lost 2 bases and 5 bases respectively, with 11 bases between them. From germline, CDR1 is SGHNT and CDR2 YYREEE (reference sequence). The chain's CDR3 is CASSLRTPHEQYF. As DNA, the CDR3 is TGTGCCAGCAGCTTAAGGACGCCTCACGAGCAGTACTTC.

This clonotype was found many times. The chain joins TRBV5-6 to TRBJ2-7; D gene uncertain. CDR1 and CDR2 from the germline V gene are SGHDT and YYEEEE. The CDR3 is made up of 15 amino acids. Trimming pared 0 bases from V and 2 bases from J, leaving 12 bases between. CDR3 DNA sequence: TGTGCCAGCAGCTTGGTCTCGGCACCACCCTACGAGCAGTACTTC. Residues: CASSLVSAPPYEQYF. The full variable domain, rest sourced from reference TRBV5-6 and TRBJ2-7, is DAGVTQSPTHLIKTRGQQVTLRCSPKSGHDTVSWYQQALGQGPQFIFQYYEEEERQRGNFPDRFSGHQFPNYSSELNVNALLLGDSALYLCASSLVSAPPYEQYFGPGTRLTVT.

As for this clonotype: A much bigger clone sits one base away, suggesting this may be a read error. This CDR3 reads CASSGGQGILAFF. In DNA, the CDR3 is TGTGCCAGCAGTGGGGGACAGGGGATTCTCGCTTTCTTT. The V gene is TRBV28, the J gene TRBJ1-1; 10 bases are shared with TRBD1. CDR3 length: 13 residues. Germline V gene sequence: CDR1 MDHEN, CDR2 SYDVKM. The V gene end was trimmed by 5 bases and the J gene end by 11 bases; junction bases not matched to a gene: 8.

Regarding this clonotype: Because it lacks the conserved phenylalanine or tryptophan at the end, this CDR3 is likely a read error. The chain links TRBV28 to TRBJ2-7; 11 bases match TRBD2. The germline V gene encodes CDR1 MDHEN and CDR2 SYDVKM. The CDR3 is 17 residues long. V was pared by 4 bases and J by 6 bases, with 14 bases of the junction left unmatched. The CDR3 region is CASSSPYVAGGPGEQYL. CDR3 in DNA: TGTGCCAGCAGTTCCCCTTATGTAGCGGGAGGGCCAGGCGAGCAGTACCTC.